A single sample is the source of the 18 T cell receptor beta chains below, sequenced in a study of tumor-infiltrating lymphocytes in oesophageal squamous cell carcinoma. TCRdb reprocessed the PCR reads via MiXCR and lists one record per CDR3 protein. The repertoire holds fewer than 20,000 distinct CDR3 sequences, with around 44% as singletons. Sequences were obtained from esophageal tumor tissue. Every receptor here comes from a male donor with esophageal squamous cell carcinoma.

This clonotype ranks as medium-sized. The chain uses TRBV12-3 or TRBV12-4 and TRBJ2-5; possible D gene TRBD2, 5 bases. The V end lost 3 bases, the J end lost 5 bases, and 13 bases lay between the germline ends. The CDR3 runs to 14 residues. The CDR3 loop reads CASSFRSGRETQYF. The CDR3 DNA reads TGTGCCAGCAGTTTCCGCAGCGGCCGGGAGACCCAGTACTTC.

The chain links TRBV7-9 to TRBJ2-5; 10 bases line up with TRBD1. The V gene's germline CDR1 is SEHNR and CDR2 FQNEAQ (reference sequence). The CDR3 covers 16 residues. V shed 5 bases and J 11 bases; nucleotides not matched to a gene: 17. CDR3 in DNA: TGTGCCAGCAGCCCTGGGACAGGGGTATTTAGAGATACGCAGTACTTC. Amino acids: CASSPGTGVFRDTQYF.

This clonotype was found many times. The J gene is TRBJ1-1, the V gene TRBV10-2, with D unresolved. V dropped 2 bases and J dropped 1 base, with 2 bases sitting between them. In germline, CDR1 is WSHSY, CDR2 SAAADI. This CDR3 has 12 amino acids. The DNA for the CDR3 is TGCGCCAGCAGTGAGGCGAACACTGAAGCTTTCTTT. Residues: CASSEANTEAFF.

This clonotype came up a few times. CDR3 DNA sequence: TGTGCCAGCAGACTATTGCGGGAACTTTCCTACAATGAGCAGTTCTTC. This codes for CASRLLRELSYNEQFF. This sequence joins TRBV12-3 or TRBV12-4 and TRBJ2-1; a possible D gene is TRBD2 (6 bases). Trimming stripped 6 bases from V and 1 base from J, with 16 bases between. The CDR3 length is 16 residues.

The rearrangement links TRBV10-2 to TRBJ2-1, with D perhaps matching TRBD1 or TRBD2 (5 bases each). The tail of the sequence fits TRBJ2-7 better, so the J call may be wrong. This CDR3 region has 13 residues. CDR1 is WSHSY and CDR2 is SAAADI in the germline V gene. In DNA, the CDR3 is TGCGCCAGCAGTAGGGACCCTGTGGATACGCAGTACTTC. This codes for CASSRDPVDTQYF.

The V and J genes are TRBV10-3 and TRBJ2-4; a weak D match, TRBD2 (5 bases). The CDR3 length is 13 residues. CDR1 is ENHRY and CDR2 is SYGVKD in the germline V gene. Trimming removed 0 bases from V and 8 bases from J, with 8 bases in between. The CDR3 sequence is CAISESEEDIQYF. For the CDR3, the DNA is TGTGCCATCAGTGAGTCTGAGGAGGACATTCAGTACTTC.

As regards this clonotype: A junction boundary mismatches the germline segment, possibly from a read error. The V call is TRBV20-1, the J call TRBJ1-6; D remains ambiguous. Germline CDR1 is DFQATT and CDR2 is SNEGSKA (reference sequence). The CDR3 is 16 residues long. The CDR3 DNA reads as TGCAGTGCTAGTCCCCCCCCCGTGAAATACTCCTACGAGCAGTACTTT. Protein: CSASPPPVKYSYEQYF.

V gene TRBV6-2 or TRBV6-3 combines with J gene TRBJ2-6; the D is unclear. The J call may not be correct, given that the DNA end is closer to TRBJ2-7. This CDR3 has 11 amino acids. Germline values: CDR1 MNHEY, CDR2 SVGEGT. As DNA, the CDR3 is TGTGCCAGCAGATCAGCCCACGAGCAGTACTTC. Translating it yields CASRSAHEQYF.

V and J are TRBV7-9 and TRBJ2-7, with 7 bases aligning to TRBD1. Germline V lookup: CDR1 SEHNR, CDR2 FQNEAQ (reference sequence). The CDR3 loop spans 15 amino acids. The trim removed 1 base at V and 0 bases at J, leaving 3 bases unmatched. Here the CDR3 DNA reads TGTGCCAGCAGCTTAGAGGACAGGCTCTCCTACGAGCAGTACTTC. It translates to CASSLEDRLSYEQYF.

The chain links TRBV6-6 to TRBJ2-1, with 9 bases that match TRBD1. The length of the CDR3 is 13 residues. The V gene's germline CDR1 is MNHNY and CDR2 SVGAGI (reference sequence). V was pared by 8 bases and J by 3 bases, with 2 bases of the junction left unmatched. In DNA, the CDR3 is TGTGCCAGCGGGACAGGGCACTACAATGAGCAGTTCTTC. Translated: CASGTGHYNEQFF.

This clonotype occurred many times. The rearrangement uses TRBV9 and TRBJ2-2; 8 nucleotides agree with TRBD1. The CDR3 length is 17 residues. Germline V gene lookup returns CDR1 SGDLS and CDR2 YYNGEE. V trimming: 4 bases; J trimming: 2 bases; junction bases outside the gene matches: 10. CDR3 bases: TGTGCCAGCAGCTTCCACCTCGGACAGGGAAACACCGGGGAGCTGTTTTTT. Residues: CASSFHLGQGNTGELFF.

The chain is built from TRBV7-6 and TRBJ2-1; 8 bases fit TRBD1. The length of the CDR3 is 15 residues. Germline CDR1 SGHVS, CDR2 FNYEAQ. V lost 4 bases to trimming and J lost 6 bases; unmatched junction nucleotides: 8. CDR3 sequence: CASSSHDRGINEQFF. In DNA form, the CDR3 reads TGTGCCAGCAGCTCTCATGACAGGGGCATCAATGAGCAGTTCTTC.

The chain links TRBV27 to TRBJ2-1; D perhaps matches TRBD1 (5 bases). The J call may be faulty, since TRBJ2-7 better matches the DNA end. Per the germline V gene, CDR1 is MNHEY and CDR2 is SMNVEV (reference sequence). The CDR3 is made up of 17 amino acids. The CDR3 is CASSSHPPREKSYEQYF. The CDR3, as DNA: TGTGCCAGCAGTTCTCACCCCCCCAGGGAAAAAAGCTACGAGCAGTACTTC.

This clonotype is medium-sized in the sample. The chain combines TRBV6-1 with TRBJ2-3; D is uncertain. The CDR3 extends over 17 amino acids. Deletions cut 3 bases from V and 2 bases from J, with 18 bases between. CDR1 is MNHNS and CDR2 is SASEGT in the germline V gene. This CDR3 reads CASSDRGGGDLTDTQYF. The CDR3 region has the DNA TGTGCCAGCAGTGATAGAGGCGGCGGAGACCTCACAGATACGCAGTATTTT.

Details on this clonotype: The conserved phenylalanine or tryptophan is not found at the CDR3 terminus, so this likely reflects a read error. It is unclear where the CDR3 begins or ends on the DNA, so no DNA is shown, and the CDR3 is as TCRdb lists it. The chain couples TRBV7-8 to TRBJ2-7; TRBD2, as called in the table, went unchecked against the DNA. CDR1 is SGHVS, CDR2 FQNEAQ, per germline. The CDR3 extends over 19 residues, inclusive of both ends. CDR3 region: CASSLTPVAGGSYEQYFGS.

J is TRBJ2-3 and V is TRBV28, with D perhaps TRBD2 (5 bases). The CDR3 covers 13 residues. Germline-derived CDR1 and CDR2 are MDHEN and SYDVKM. V lost 7 bases, J lost 3 bases, and 11 bases lay in between. As DNA, the CDR3 is TGTGCCAGCAAAAGGAGGTTTACAGATACGCAGTATTTT. As protein: CASKRRFTDTQYF.

The chain couples TRBV11-2 to TRBJ2-3; D gene uncertain. TRBJ2-1 matches the DNA end more closely, so the J call is doubtful. Germline values: CDR1 SGHAT, CDR2 FQNNGV. The CDR3 is made up of 14 amino acids. The CDR3 DNA reads as TGTGCCAGCAGCTTAGATATTAGTCGAAATGAGCAGTTCTTC. It specifies CASSLDISRNEQFF.

With respect to this clonotype: Without the conserved terminal phenylalanine or tryptophan, this CDR3 likely stems from a read error. No DNA is shown, since the ends of the CDR3 on it are uncertain; the CDR3 is the one TCRdb lists. V gene TRBV2 combines with J gene TRBJ2-3; whether TRBD2, the table's D call, matches the DNA was not checked. The CDR3 sequence runs 8 residues, both termini included. From germline, CDR1 is SNHLY and CDR2 FYNNEI. The CDR3 sequence is CASSNPGL.